The clone carrying this T cell receptor (beta chain) showed up just a few times. These data originate in a study of T-cell reconstitution after alpha-beta-depleted transplantation in children. TCRbeta library construction was performed incorporating unique molecular identifiers. TCRdb reanalysed the PCR reads using MiXCR and keeps one entry per CDR3 protein. The sample has about 540,000 distinct CDR3 sequences, around 16% seen once; the top ten hold approximately 3%. With 4 bases removed from V and 8 bases from J, the gap between germline ends came to 18 bases. The CDR3 runs 14 residues. The TCR originated in a human donor who donated a stem cell graft to a child with acute lymphoblastic leukemia. This sample comprised PBMCs from the stem cell graft donor, obtained from the stem cell graft. The chain is built from TRBV12-3 or TRBV12-4 and TRBJ2-7, with TRBD1 as a possible D gene (6 bases). The CDR3 DNA is TGTGCCAGCAGTTCCGGGACAACCCTGAACAAGCAGTACTTC. Translating gives CASSSGTTLNKQYF.